Shown below are 2 T cell receptor beta chains from a single sample sequenced in a study of graft-versus-host responses after intestinal transplantation. Clones were read by immunoSEQ multiplex PCR, and TCRdb kept only the in-frame ones, dropping some. The sample lists around 15,000 clones, roughly three fifths occurring once. Graft tissue was processed to release intraepithelial and lamina propria lymphocytes. Specimen: ileum tissue, collected 524 days after transplant. These receptors were obtained from a human patient who received an intestinal transplant, so some T cells may come from the graft donor.

This clone appeared a few times. The chain has TRBV9 and TRBJ1-1; 9 nucleotides align to TRBD1. Losses at the gene ends were 4 bases for V and 3 bases for J; bases not matched to a gene: 4. The CDR3 is made up of 14 amino acids. Germline V gene lookup returns CDR1 SGDLS and CDR2 YYNGEE. CDR3 sequence: CASSLRQGDTEAFF. CDR3 in DNA: TGTGCCAGCAGCTTAAGACAGGGGGACACTGAAGCTTTCTTT. The whole variable domain, remainder taken from reference TRBV9 and TRBJ1-1, is DSGVTQTPKHLITATGQRVTLRCSPRSGDLSVYWYQQSLDQGLQFLIQYYNGEERAKGNILERFSAQQFPDLHSELNLSSLELGDSALYFCASSLRQGDTEAFFGQGTRLTVV.

The chain has TRBV5-1 and TRBJ2-3; 10 nucleotides line up with TRBD2. The germline V gene has CDR1 SGHRS and CDR2 YFSETQ. The CDR3 is 15 residues long. V shed 5 bases, J shed 3 bases, and the junction held 6 bases outside the gene matches. Written as DNA, the CDR3 is TGCGCCAGCAGACAAGCGGGGGGGTTTACAGATACGCAGTATTTT. As protein: CASRQAGGFTDTQYF.